These 27 T cell receptor beta chains were sequenced from one sample in a study of blood T cell repertoires in COVID-19. Libraries were prepared by immunoSEQ multiplex PCR; TCRdb keeps only in-frame clonotypes and omits some of them. This table has about half a million clones, roughly nine tenths appearing once. The sequencing sample was made of peripheral blood. Every receptor here comes from a man aged 18 to 30 with COVID-19, enrolled during active disease.

This clone is a singleton in its sample. The chain joins TRBV3-1 (or the pseudogene TRBV3-2) to TRBJ1-2; D is unclear. CDR1 LGHDT and CDR2 YNNKEL come from the germline V gene (reference sequence). This CDR3 comprises 12 residues. Trimming left V 4 bases short and J 8 bases short, with 11 bases between. The CDR3 loop is CASSLGVGGYTF. In DNA form, the CDR3 reads TGTGCCAGCAGCCTCGGGGTAGGAGGCTACACCTTC.

This chain joins TRBV3-1 (or the pseudogene TRBV3-2) and TRBJ1-5; 8 nucleotides align to TRBD1. Germline lookup yields CDR1 LGHDT and CDR2 YNNKEL (reference sequence). This CDR3 has 16 amino acids. The V and J ends lost 0 bases and 7 bases, in that order; junction bases with no gene match: 8. CDR3: CASSQDGGQGTQPQHF. As DNA, the CDR3 is TGTGCCAGCAGCCAAGATGGCGGACAGGGAACCCAGCCCCAGCATTTT.

CDR3: CASSLVEGVFYGYTF. Written as DNA, the CDR3 is TGTGCCAGCAGCTTGGTTGAGGGCGTGTTCTATGGCTACACCTTC. The V gene is TRBV5-6, the J gene TRBJ1-2; unclear D gene. The germline CDR1 and CDR2 sequences are SGHDT and YYEEEE. The V end lost 0 bases, the J end lost 4 bases, and 13 bases lay between the germline ends. The CDR3 covers 15 residues.

V and J are TRBV11-3 and TRBJ2-1; TRBD1 matches 7 bases. V lost 5 bases, J lost 10 bases, and 14 bases stayed unmatched. The CDR3 totals 15 residues. Germline V gene lookup returns CDR1 SGHNT and CDR2 YENEEA. CDR3 DNA sequence: TGTGCCAGCAGCCTAGGTTCGGGGACAGTGGGCGAGCAGTTCTTC. Protein sequence: CASSLGSGTVGEQFF.

This chain links TRBV9 with TRBJ2-1; TRBD2 aligns across 16 bases. This CDR3 is 17 amino acids long. Germline trimming cut 1 base from V and 7 bases from J; bases unmatched to any gene: 5. Germline loops: CDR1 SGDLS, CDR2 YYNGEE. The CDR3 here is CASSVNPGLAGGNEQFF. The DNA for the CDR3 is TGTGCCAGCAGCGTAAACCCGGGACTAGCGGGGGGGAATGAGCAGTTCTTC.

The genes are TRBV11-2 and TRBJ1-2, with TRBD1 as a possible D gene (6 bases). This CDR3 has 14 residues. Germline V CDR1 and CDR2: SGHAT, FQNNGV. V gave up 6 bases and J gave up 5 bases, with 16 bases separating them. CDR3 region: CASRADRNGYGYTF. As DNA, the CDR3 is TGTGCCAGCAGGGCCGACAGGAACGGATATGGCTACACCTTC.

V gene TRBV28 combines with J gene TRBJ1-6, with a weak D call TRBD1 (6 bases). V lost 11 bases and J lost 5, with 13 bases in between. The germline gives CDR1 MDHEN, CDR2 SYDVKM. The CDR3 consists of 13 residues. CDR3 loop: CAARTAHNSPLHF. The CDR3 region has the DNA TGTGCCGCAAGGACAGCTCATAATTCACCCCTCCACTTT.

This clone showed up just once. The rearrangement links TRBV11-3 to TRBJ2-2, with 9 bases aligning to TRBD1. The CDR3 is 12 amino acids. CDR1 and CDR2 (germline): SGHNT, YENEEA. V lost 1 base, J lost 13 bases, and 1 base stayed unmatched. CDR3 coding DNA: TGTGCCAGCAGCTTAGGGGGACAGGGGCTGTTTTTT. Translating gives CASSLGGQGLFF.

This rearrangement joins TRBV24-1 to TRBJ2-1, with D tentatively TRBD2 (6 bases). Trimming took 1 base from V and 5 from J, leaving 11 bases between them. The CDR3 extends over 15 amino acids. The germline CDR1 and CDR2 sequences are KGHDR and SFDVKD. The CDR3 protein is CATSDLLVADNEQFF. CDR3 coding DNA: TGTGCCACCAGTGATTTATTGGTAGCGGACAATGAGCAGTTCTTC.

This chain joins TRBV15 and TRBJ2-3; D perhaps matches TRBD2 (5 bases). In germline, CDR1 is LNHNV, CDR2 YYDKDF (reference sequence). This CDR3 has 15 residues. Trimming pared 1 base from V and 1 base from J, leaving 9 bases between. CDR3 region: CATSRGNGGTDTQYF. CDR3 nucleotides: TGTGCCACCAGCAGAGGAAACGGGGGCACAGATACGCAGTATTTT. The full variable domain, in which reference TRBV15 and TRBJ2-3 provide the parts outside the CDR3, is DAMVIQNPRYQVTQFGKPVTLSCSQTLNHNVMYWYQQKSSQAPKLLFHYYDKDFNNEADTPDNFQSRRPNTSFCFLDIRSPGLGDTAMYLCATSRGNGGTDTQYFGPGTRLTVL.

The chain employs TRBV15 and TRBJ2-1; 8 nucleotides agree with TRBD2. V dropped 5 bases and J dropped 9; count of bases not matched to a gene: 6. The CDR3 is 13 residues long. CDR1 and CDR2 (germline): LNHNV, YYDKDF (reference sequence). CDR3 in amino acids: CATSQRESGEQFF. The CDR3 bases are TGTGCCACCAGCCAGCGGGAGTCGGGTGAGCAGTTCTTC.

J is TRBJ2-5 and V is TRBV2, with D tentatively TRBD2 (5 bases). Germline loops: CDR1 SNHLY, CDR2 FYNNEI. The V end lost 7 bases, the J end lost 0 bases, and 9 bases lay between the germline ends. This CDR3 has 13 amino acids. DNA of the CDR3: TGTGCCAGCAAGCTAGCCCACCAAGAGACCCAGTACTTC. As protein: CASKLAHQETQYF.

The chain recombines TRBV18 with TRBJ2-6; the D is unclear. V lost 3 bases, J lost 3 bases, and 12 bases lay in between. The length of the CDR3 is 16 residues. CDR1 and CDR2 (germline): KGHSH, LQKENI. The CDR3 here is CASSPIMRGGANVLTF. The CDR3 nucleotides are TGTGCCAGCTCACCCATTATGAGAGGTGGGGCCAACGTCCTGACTTTC.

This clone appeared a few times. V is TRBV6-5 and J is TRBJ2-7, with D perhaps TRBD2 (6 bases). V was trimmed by 5 bases and J by 3 bases, leaving 17 bases between them. Per germline, CDR1 MNHEY and CDR2 SVGAGI. The CDR3 runs to 15 residues. The DNA for the CDR3 is TGTGCCAGCAGTCGACCCGGGACTGCCCACTACGAGCAGTACTTC. It encodes CASSRPGTAHYEQYF.

The rearrangement links TRBV5-1 to TRBJ1-6, with D unclear. Trimming took 0 bases from V and 7 from J, leaving 14 bases between them. The length of the CDR3 is 16 residues. Germline V CDR1 and CDR2: SGHRS, YFSETQ. The CDR3 bases are TGCGCCAGCAGCTTGGCCGTCCGGAGGACCAATTCACCCCTCCACTTT. This sequence encodes CASSLAVRRTNSPLHF.

The chain links TRBV13 to TRBJ2-1; perhaps TRBD1 as D (5 bases). This CDR3 region has 13 residues. Germline values: CDR1 PRHDT, CDR2 FYEKMQ (reference sequence). Trimming left V 1 base short and J 9 bases short, with 10 bases between. Here the CDR3 DNA reads TGTGCCAGCAGCTTAGTAGCAGGGCTTGAGCAGTTCTTC. This gives the protein CASSLVAGLEQFF. The whole variable domain, remainder taken from reference TRBV13 and TRBJ2-1, is AAGVIQSPRHLIKEKRETATLKCYPIPRHDTVYWYQQGPGQDPQFLISFYEKMQSDKGSIPDRFSAQQFSDYHSELNMSSLELGDSALYFCASSLVAGLEQFFGPGTRLTVL.

The chain uses TRBV21-1 and TRBJ2-6; TRBD2 is taken as the D call from the table, unchecked against the DNA. TRBV21-1 is tagged as a pseudogene. CDR3 length: 13 residues. The CDR3 sequence is CASRSGGANVLTF. CDR3 DNA sequence: TGTGCCAGCCGATCGGGGGGGGCCAACGTCCTGACTTTC.

This rearrangement joins TRBV9 to TRBJ2-1; 11 nucleotides agree with TRBD2. V lost 0 bases to trimming and J lost 7 bases; unmatched junction nucleotides: 3. The CDR3 length is 15 residues. The germline V gene has CDR1 SGDLS and CDR2 YYNGEE. CDR3 loop: CASSVGLAGGNEQFF. The DNA for the CDR3 is TGTGCCAGCAGCGTAGGGCTAGCGGGAGGTAATGAGCAGTTCTTC.

The chain links TRBV7-9 to TRBJ2-1; TRBD2 aligns across 7 bases. The CDR3 extends over 15 amino acids. Germline assignment: CDR1 SEHNR and CDR2 FQNEAQ (reference sequence). V gave up 0 bases and J gave up 3 bases; unmatched junction bases: 2. In nucleotides, the CDR3 is TGTGCCAGCAGCTTAGCAACGGGAGGCTACAATGAGCAGTTCTTC. Translation gives CASSLATGGYNEQFF.

The V call is TRBV5-6, the J call TRBJ2-7, with 7 bases matching TRBD1. The CDR3 covers 14 residues. Germline V gives CDR1 SGHDT, CDR2 YYEEEE. The V segment lost 4 bases and the J segment 0 bases; nucleotides outside the gene matches: 4. The CDR3 DNA reads as TGTGCCAGCAGCACCGGGACAGACTCCTACGAGCAGTACTTC. Its protein is CASSTGTDSYEQYF.

J is TRBJ2-7 and V is TRBV24-1; the D is unclear. CDR3 length equals 14 residues. The V gene's germline CDR1 is KGHDR and CDR2 SFDVKD. With 8 bases removed from V and 3 bases from J, the gap between germline ends came to 16 bases. Here the CDR3 reads CATTRPVSSYEQYF. Written as DNA, the CDR3 is TGTGCCACCACCCGCCCCGTCTCGAGCTACGAGCAGTACTTC.

Note on this clone: Other DNA sequences from this sample encode an identical CDR3 as well. The J gene is TRBJ2-1, the V gene TRBV12-3 or TRBV12-4; D uncertain. The CDR3 runs 11 residues. Trimming took 5 bases from V and 3 from J, leaving 2 bases between them. This chain's CDR3 is CASSLYNEQFF. CDR3 nucleotide sequence: TGTGCCAGCAGTCTCTACAATGAGCAGTTCTTC.

The chain has TRBV5-1 and TRBJ2-2, with TRBD2 matching 8 bases. The length of the CDR3 is 17 residues. V gave up 3 bases and J gave up 0 bases; unmatched junction bases: 7. Germline CDR1 is SGHRS and CDR2 is YFSETQ. As DNA, the CDR3 is TGCGCCAGCAGCTCCGTTATTAGCGGGACGAACACCGGGGAGCTGTTTTTT. This sequence encodes CASSSVISGTNTGELFF.

V is TRBV19 and J is TRBJ1-2; 9 bases line up with TRBD1. CDR3 length: 14 amino acids. Germline V gene data show CDR1 as LNHDA and CDR2 as SQIVND (reference sequence). V dropped 1 base and J dropped 8; count of bases not matched to a gene: 5. CDR3 residues: CASSIAQGAYGYTF. The DNA of the CDR3 is TGTGCCAGTAGTATAGCACAGGGGGCCTACGGCTACACCTTC.

In this sample, this clone turned up once. The gene calls are TRBV6-5 and TRBJ1-5; D might be TRBD1 (6 bases). CDR1 and CDR2 (germline): MNHEY, SVGAGI. The V and J ends lost 7 bases and 2 bases respectively, with 12 bases between them. The CDR3 has 14 amino acids. CDR3 coding DNA: TGTGCCAGCAAGGGGGAGGGGGGCAATCAGCCCCAGCATTTT. This sequence encodes CASKGEGGNQPQHF.

This chain connects TRBV13 to TRBJ1-1; no definite D call. The CDR3 consists of 16 residues. The V gene lost 5 bases and the J gene lost 0 bases, with 16 bases spanning the gap. Looked up from germline, CDR1 is PRHDT and CDR2 is FYEKMQ (reference sequence). The CDR3 loop reads CASSPEGGGMNTEAFF. The CDR3 nucleotides read TGTGCCAGCAGCCCGGAGGGTGGAGGAATGAACACTGAAGCTTTCTTT.

This clone was counted a few times. The chain joins TRBV11-3 to TRBJ2-7; TRBD2 might be the D (7 bases). Trimming pared 3 bases from V and 5 bases from J, leaving 11 bases between. CDR1 and CDR2 (germline): SGHNT, YENEEA. The CDR3 extends over 13 amino acids. CDR3 loop: CASSLRGRNEQYF. As DNA, the CDR3 is TGTGCCAGCAGCTTGCGGGGGCGGAACGAGCAGTACTTC.